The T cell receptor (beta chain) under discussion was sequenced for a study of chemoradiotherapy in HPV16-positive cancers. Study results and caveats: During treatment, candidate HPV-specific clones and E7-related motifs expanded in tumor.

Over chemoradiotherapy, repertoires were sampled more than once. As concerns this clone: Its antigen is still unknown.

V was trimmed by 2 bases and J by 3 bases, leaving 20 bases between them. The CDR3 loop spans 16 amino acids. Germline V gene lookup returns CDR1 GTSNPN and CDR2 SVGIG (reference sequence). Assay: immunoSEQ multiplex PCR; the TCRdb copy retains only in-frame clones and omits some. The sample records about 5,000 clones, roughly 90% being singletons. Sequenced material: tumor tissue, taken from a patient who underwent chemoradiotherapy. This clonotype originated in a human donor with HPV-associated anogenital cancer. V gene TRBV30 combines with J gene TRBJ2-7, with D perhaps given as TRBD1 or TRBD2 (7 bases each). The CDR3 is CAWSRGGGQLHYEQYF. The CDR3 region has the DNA TGTGCCTGGAGTAGGGGAGGGGGACAGCTTCACTACGAGCAGTACTTC.